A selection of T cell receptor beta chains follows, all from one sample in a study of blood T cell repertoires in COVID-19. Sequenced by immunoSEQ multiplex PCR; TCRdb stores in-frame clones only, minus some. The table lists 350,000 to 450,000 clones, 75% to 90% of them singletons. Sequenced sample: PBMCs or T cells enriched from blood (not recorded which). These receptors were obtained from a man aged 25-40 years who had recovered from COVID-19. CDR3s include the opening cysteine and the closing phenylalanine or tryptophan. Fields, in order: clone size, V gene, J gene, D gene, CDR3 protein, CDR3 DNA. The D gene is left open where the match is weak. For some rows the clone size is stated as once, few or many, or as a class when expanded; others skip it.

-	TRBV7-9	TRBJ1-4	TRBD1	CASSSQGQDEKLFF	TGTGCCAGCAGCTCTCAGGGACAGGACGAAAAACTGTTTTTT
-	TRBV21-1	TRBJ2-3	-	CASSKADALADTDTQYF	TGTGCCAGCAGCAAGGCCGATGCGCTAGCGGACACAGATACGCAGTATTTT
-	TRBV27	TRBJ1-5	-	CASSLGRGEQPQHF	TGTGCCAGCAGTTTAGGCAGGGGAGAACAGCCCCAGCATTTT
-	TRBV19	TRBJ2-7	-	CASSINEQYF	TGTGCCAGTAGTATTAACGAGCAGTACTTC
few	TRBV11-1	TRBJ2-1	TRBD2	CASSSGLAGGLFF	TGTGCCAGCAGCTCCGGACTAGCGGGAGGGCTATTCTTC
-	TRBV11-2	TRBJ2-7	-	CASSFSDRMSYEQYF	TGTGCCAGCAGCTTTTCGGACAGAATGTCGTACGAGCAGTACTTC
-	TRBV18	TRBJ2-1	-	CASSPRLSEGGVNEQFF	TGTGCCAGCTCACCCCGACTCTCGGAGGGAGGTGTCAATGAGCAGTTCTTC
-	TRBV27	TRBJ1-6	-	CASSLGSLDNYNSPLHF	TGTGCCAGCAGTTTAGGATCTTTGGACAACTATAATTCACCCCTCCACTTT
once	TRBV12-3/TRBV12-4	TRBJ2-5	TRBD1	CASRQGARETQYF	TGTGCCAGCAGACAGGGGGCGAGGGAGACCCAGTACTTC
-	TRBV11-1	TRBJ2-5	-	CASSLQETQYF	TGTGCCAGCAGCCTTCAAGAGACCCAGTACTTC
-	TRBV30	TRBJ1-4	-	CAWSPDSYNEKLFF	TGTGCCTGGAGTCCGGACAGTTATAATGAAAAACTGTTTTTT
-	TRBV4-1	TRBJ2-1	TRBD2	CASSQSGAGNNEQFF	TGCGCCAGCAGCCAAAGCGGGGCGGGAAACAATGAGCAGTTCTTC